The source of this T cell receptor beta chain is a study of T cell clonotyping in hematopoietic cell transplantation. On the study more broadly: Cytoreduction preceded collection of pretransplant recipient samples. General observations from the study: No sorting was done, leaving CD4 and CD8 contributions mixed.

As to time point: recipient sample about 28 days before transplant, after cytoreduction. Recipient blood drawn about 28 days pretransplant and days 30, 100, 180 after. The protocol was immunoSEQ multiplex PCR, while the TCRdb copy is restricted to in-frame clones and leaves out a portion. In the table there are 3,500 or so clones, approximately 94% of which are singletons. Concerning this clone itself: The antigen is unknown.

The CDR3 runs 15 residues. The V gene lost 5 bases and the J gene lost 0 bases, with 12 bases spanning the gap. Germline lookup yields CDR1 SGHTA and CDR2 FQGNSA. The rearrangement links TRBV7-2 to TRBJ2-3, with no clear D. The specimen was peripheral blood mononuclear cells, collected before stem cell transplant. This clonotype was obtained from a woman in her forties or fifties with chronic myeloid leukemia. Some clones in this sample may be carry-over from other donors' samples. Here the CDR3 DNA reads TGTGCCAGCAGCGACCGACACATTAGCACAGATACGCAGTATTTT. Its protein product is CASSDRHISTDTQYF.